This TCR beta chain was captured in a study of B cell selection in AIRE deficiency. Study outcomes and limitations: Healthy donors alone shared under 35% of 3,500 to 4,000 Treg sequences; patients alone less than 9.5%.

CD4+CD127+ cells were sorted as the conventional CD4 T cells. In the original processing: Conventional T cell pools: approximately 1x10^5 distinct patient, just over 1.3x10^5 donor TCRbeta sequences. The repertoire was sequenced with immunoSEQ multiplex PCR; TCRdb's copy has only in-frame clones and lacks some. V, J and clone size were drawn from that table, and D and trimming were deduced from the DNA. The repertoire holds under 30,000 clones, 97% seen once, with under 0.2% in the top ten. As regards this clone: The antigen is not known.

V was shortened by 0 bases and J by 10 bases, with 10 bases between the two germline ends. The CDR3 is 13 residues long. Looked up from germline, CDR1 is MGHRA and CDR2 is YSYEKL. The gene calls are TRBV4-1 and TRBJ2-1; D gene uncertain. The sequence was obtained from a human donor with AIRE deficiency. The sequencing sample was made of conventional CD4+ T cells sorted from PBMCs. The DNA for the CDR3 is TGCGCCAGCAGCCAAGAGGGGTTTAGCGAGCAGTTCTTC. It translates to CASSQEGFSEQFF.